This T cell receptor (beta chain) was documented in a study of monozygotic twins with cystic fibrosis. The protocol was immunoSEQ multiplex PCR, while the TCRdb copy is restricted to in-frame clones and leaves out a portion. The data hold approximately 24,000 clones, with about 86% observed a single time. Sequenced material: blood. The TCR was taken from a woman aged 30 to 39 with cystic fibrosis.

Written as DNA, the CDR3 is TGTGCCATCAGCAGCGGACAGGGTGCGGATCAGCCCCAGCATTTT. Its protein is CAISSGQGADQPQHF. V usage is TRBV10-3 and J usage is TRBJ1-5, with TRBD1 matching 8 bases. V trimming: 6 bases; J trimming: 5 bases; junction bases outside the gene matches: 9. CDR3 length equals 15 residues. Per the germline V gene, CDR1 is ENHRY and CDR2 is SYGVKD.